The present TCR beta chain was sequenced within a study of blood T cell repertoires in COVID-19. Study-level background: COVID-19 samples collected from the United States, Italy and Spain covered acute and convalescent phases.

V was shortened by 7 bases and J by 2 bases, with 14 bases between the two germline ends. The CDR3 has 14 residues. Germline V gene data show CDR1 as MDHEN and CDR2 as SYDVKM. Profiled with immunoSEQ multiplex PCR; TCRdb holds only in-frame clones, not every one. This repertoire shows 120,000 or so clones, around nine tenths found once; its top ten account for over 1%. V is TRBV28 and J is TRBJ1-1; TRBD1 is a possible D gene (5 bases). The TCR comes from an elderly woman with acute or convalescent COVID-19. Specimen: peripheral blood. The CDR3 sequence is CASTPGGTNTEAFF. In nucleotides, the CDR3 is TGTGCCAGCACCCCCGGCGGGACTAACACTGAAGCTTTCTTT.